This TCR beta chain was recorded in a study of neurological immune-mediated disorders. The authors obtained over 160 million TCR-beta sequences from 15-18 subjects per sequencing run. TCRdb re-derived calls from the 5' RACE reads in MiXCR, one entry per CDR3 protein. Among over 15,000 distinct CDR3 sequences listed, approximately 9.1% were seen once. In this sample, this clonotype turned up many times. The CDR3 spans 12 residues. Germline CDR1 is DFQATT and CDR2 is SNEGSKA (reference sequence). The V gene lost 5 bases and the J gene lost 9 bases, with 14 bases spanning the gap. The rearrangement uses TRBV20-1 and TRBJ1-5; tentative D call: TRBD1 (5 bases). This receptor was taken from a man over 45 in good health. Input material: CD8+ T cells from blood. The CDR3 sequence is CSAQDSPGPQHF. For the CDR3, the DNA is TGCAGTGCTCAAGACAGTCCTGGGCCCCAGCATTTT.